A selection of T cell receptor beta chains follows, all from one sample in a study of identical twins. TCRdb re-analysed the 5' RACE reads in MiXCR, keeping a single row per CDR3 protein. The sample has roughly 710,000 distinct CDR3 sequences, around 6% seen once. The sample taken for sequencing was naive T cells sorted from blood. These receptors originate from a man aged 18 to 29 in good health. Both conserved end residues are part of each CDR3. Fields, in order: V gene, clone size, D gene, J gene, CDR3 DNA, CDR3 protein. A D gene is named only where the DNA matches it firmly. Clone size appears in some rows only: once, few, many, or a class for an expanded clone.

v_gene: TRBV5-6
abundance: few
d_gene: TRBD1
j_gene: TRBJ2-5
CDR3nt: TGTGCCAGCAGCTTGGGGGCAGGGGGCGGAGAGACCCAGTACTTC
CDR3aa: CASSLGAGGGETQYF

v_gene: TRBV28
abundance: .
d_gene: TRBD2
j_gene: TRBJ2-7
CDR3nt: TGTGCCAGCACCAGCACCGGGACTAGCGTTTCCGAGCAGTACTTC
CDR3aa: CASTSTGTSVSEQYF

v_gene: TRBV12-3/TRBV12-4
abundance: many
d_gene: TRBD1
j_gene: TRBJ2-5
CDR3nt: TGTGCCAGCAGTTGGACAGGGTTTGGTTCAGAGACCCAGTACTTC
CDR3aa: CASSWTGFGSETQYF

v_gene: TRBV27
abundance: few
d_gene: TRBD1
j_gene: TRBJ2-1
CDR3nt: TGTGCCAGCAGTACTACAGGGGGCTCTTACAATGAGCAGTTCTTC
CDR3aa: CASSTTGGSYNEQFF

v_gene: TRBV7-9
abundance: few
d_gene: .
j_gene: TRBJ2-3
CDR3nt: TGTGCCAGCAGCTTATCTTTCCGGCGGAGCCAGGGAGATACGCAGTATTTT
CDR3aa: CASSLSFRRSQGDTQYF

v_gene: TRBV6-6
abundance: many
d_gene: .
j_gene: TRBJ1-1
CDR3nt: TGTGCCAGCCAAGACACTGAAGCTTTCTTT
CDR3aa: CASQDTEAFF

v_gene: TRBV4-3
abundance: few
d_gene: .
j_gene: TRBJ1-3
CDR3nt: TGCGCCAGCAGCCAAGATCTGGGGAGCTCTGGAAACACCATATATTTT
CDR3aa: CASSQDLGSSGNTIYF

v_gene: TRBV4-3
abundance: many
d_gene: .
j_gene: TRBJ2-1
CDR3nt: TGCGCCAGCAGCCAATCGGCAATTTCCGAGCAGTTCTTC
CDR3aa: CASSQSAISEQFF

v_gene: TRBV20-1
abundance: many
d_gene: .
j_gene: TRBJ2-1
CDR3nt: TGCAGTGCTAGAGAAGGAGCCACCCGTGAGCAGTTCTTC
CDR3aa: CSAREGATREQFF

v_gene: TRBV7-2
abundance: many
d_gene: .
j_gene: TRBJ2-3
CDR3nt: TGTGCCAGCAGCTTTCAACCCTTTAGCACAGATACGCAGTATTTT
CDR3aa: CASSFQPFSTDTQYF

v_gene: TRBV12-3/TRBV12-4
abundance: many
d_gene: .
j_gene: TRBJ2-3
CDR3nt: TGTGCCAGCAGTTTGAGGTCGGGGAGGAGCACAGATACGCAGTATTTT
CDR3aa: CASSLRSGRSTDTQYF

v_gene: TRBV5-1
abundance: many
d_gene: TRBD2
j_gene: TRBJ2-1
CDR3nt: TGCGCCAGCAGCTTTTGGACTAGCGGGAGATCCTACAATGAGCAGTTCTTC
CDR3aa: CASSFWTSGRSYNEQFF

v_gene: TRBV12-3/TRBV12-4
abundance: many
d_gene: TRBD2
j_gene: TRBJ2-3
CDR3nt: TGTGCCAGCAGTTTCAGGCTAGCGGAGATTCGGGATACGCAGTATTTT
CDR3aa: CASSFRLAEIRDTQYF

v_gene: TRBV29-1
abundance: many
d_gene: .
j_gene: TRBJ2-3
CDR3nt: TGCAGCGTTGCCCCGAGGACAGATACGCAGTATTTT
CDR3aa: CSVAPRTDTQYF

v_gene: TRBV6-2/TRBV6-3
abundance: many
d_gene: TRBD2
j_gene: TRBJ2-1
CDR3nt: TGTGCCAGCAGTTACGCGGGACTAGCGGGAAGGAATGAGCAGTTCTTC
CDR3aa: CASSYAGLAGRNEQFF

v_gene: TRBV10-3
abundance: many
d_gene: TRBD2
j_gene: TRBJ2-1
CDR3nt: TGTGCCATCACAAAGACGGGAGGGAAATTGGGCAATGAGCAGTTCTTC
CDR3aa: CAITKTGGKLGNEQFF

v_gene: TRBV7-9
abundance: few
d_gene: TRBD2
j_gene: TRBJ2-5
CDR3nt: TGTGCCAGCAGCTTAGGCCCCTTAGCGGGTGAGACCCAGTACTTC
CDR3aa: CASSLGPLAGETQYF

v_gene: TRBV10-3
abundance: many
d_gene: TRBD1
j_gene: TRBJ2-5
CDR3nt: TGTGCCATCAGTGCGGGACAGGGAAAGGAGACCCAGTACTTC
CDR3aa: CAISAGQGKETQYF

v_gene: TRBV29-1
abundance: few
d_gene: .
j_gene: TRBJ2-3
CDR3nt: TGCAGCGTTGAACTTCCGGCCCAGCGGAACCCAGTATATACGCAGTATTTT
CDR3aa: CSVELPAQRNPVYTQYF

v_gene: TRBV6-5
abundance: many
d_gene: .
j_gene: TRBJ2-1
CDR3nt: TGTGCCAGCAGTTACTCACTATACTCCTACAATGAGCAGTTCTTC
CDR3aa: CASSYSLYSYNEQFF

v_gene: TRBV15
abundance: many
d_gene: .
j_gene: TRBJ2-2
CDR3nt: TGTGCCACCAGCAGAGATTATATGCAGATATCGAACACCGGGGAGCTGTTTTTT
CDR3aa: CATSRDYMQISNTGELFF

v_gene: TRBV10-3
abundance: many
d_gene: .
j_gene: TRBJ1-1
CDR3nt: TGTGCCATCACCGAGGAGGGGTGGTGGACTGAAGCTTTCTTT
CDR3aa: CAITEEGWWTEAFF

v_gene: TRBV5-1
abundance: few
d_gene: .
j_gene: TRBJ2-2
CDR3nt: TGCGCCAGCAGCCGGAGGGACTCCCTGAACACCGGGGAGCTGTTTTTT
CDR3aa: CASSRRDSLNTGELFF

v_gene: TRBV7-3
abundance: .
d_gene: TRBD1
j_gene: TRBJ2-6
CDR3nt: TGTGCCAGCAGGCCCAACAGGGGTGAGGCCAACGTCCTGACTTTC
CDR3aa: CASRPNRGEANVLTF

v_gene: TRBV5-1
abundance: few
d_gene: .
j_gene: TRBJ2-6
CDR3nt: TGCGCCAGCAGCTCGGAGCATTACGACGGTGGGGCCAACGTCCTGACTTTC
CDR3aa: CASSSEHYDGGANVLTF

v_gene: TRBV12-3/TRBV12-4
abundance: many
d_gene: .
j_gene: TRBJ1-4
CDR3nt: TGTGCCAGCAGTTTAGCCACAGGGATGGAAAAACTGTTTTTT
CDR3aa: CASSLATGMEKLFF

v_gene: TRBV27
abundance: few
d_gene: .
j_gene: TRBJ2-1
CDR3nt: TGTGCCAGCAGTTTATCCCGCATTAGTGAGCAGTTCTTC
CDR3aa: CASSLSRISEQFF

v_gene: TRBV12-3/TRBV12-4
abundance: .
d_gene: .
j_gene: TRBJ1-1
CDR3nt: TGTGCCAGCAGGGGTGTTCGGAACACTGAAGCTTTCTTT
CDR3aa: CASRGVRNTEAFF

v_gene: TRBV20-1
abundance: many
d_gene: TRBD1
j_gene: TRBJ2-3
CDR3nt: TGCAGTGCTATGAACCGGGACAGGGGAAAAAGGGCCACAGATACGCAGTATTTT
CDR3aa: CSAMNRDRGKRATDTQYF

v_gene: TRBV12-3/TRBV12-4
abundance: .
d_gene: .
j_gene: TRBJ2-5
CDR3nt: TGTGCCAGCCGGGGATCCGGCGGCCAGTACTTC
CDR3aa: CASRGSGGQYF